This section outlines one T cell receptor (beta chain) sequence together with its context. Its matching antigen is unknown. This sample is part of a study of response to subunit inactivated influenza vaccine. Regarding the study as a whole: Authors suggested that a seasonal influenza vaccination recruits few new T cells each time.

Using its own MiXCR run on the RT-PCR reads, TCRdb lists one record per CDR3 protein. This table has approximately 570,000 distinct CDR3 sequences, around 8% appearing once. The sample here was PBMCs from blood, taken less than 25 months after vaccination. The receptor comes from a man between 50 and 69 years old who received an inactivated influenza vaccine.

This chain's CDR3 is CSARDAASAQETQYF. The CDR3, as DNA: TGCAGTGCTAGAGATGCGGCTAGCGCCCAAGAGACCCAGTACTTC. V gene TRBV20-1 combines with J gene TRBJ2-5; D possibly corresponds to TRBD2 (6 bases). Germline CDR1 reads DFQATT; CDR2 reads SNEGSKA (reference sequence). The V gene lost 0 bases and the J gene lost 1 base, with 12 bases spanning the gap. The CDR3 consists of 15 residues.